The sequence of this T cell receptor beta chain was determined in a study of blood T cell repertoires in COVID-19. Looking at the study overall: Sites across the United States, Italy and Spain contributed samples from acute and convalescent COVID-19. Sources were T cells, B-cell-depleted T cells, or PBMCs; the material itself was cDNA or gDNA.

V dropped 6 bases and J dropped 4 bases, with 17 bases sitting between them. The CDR3 spans 15 residues. CDR1 and CDR2 (germline): ENHRY, SYGVKD. In the source study's methods: By means of reference gene primer amplification, nucleated cell counts were estimated. The assay was immunoSEQ multiplex PCR, and TCRdb's table has in-frame clones only and misses some. That table furnishes V, J and clone size, whereas the DNA furnished D and trimming. The sample shows 150,000 to 200,000 clones, roughly 86% of them seen only once. The clonotype comes from a woman of 80 years or more in a cohort sampled during active or convalescent COVID-19. The sequenced material came from peripheral blood. The rearrangement joins TRBV10-3 to TRBJ2-3, with TRBD1 as a possible D gene (7 bases). CDR3: CAISNFRGDSDTQYF. The CDR3 DNA sequence: TGTGCCATCAGCAACTTCAGGGGGGACTCAGATACGCAGTATTTT.